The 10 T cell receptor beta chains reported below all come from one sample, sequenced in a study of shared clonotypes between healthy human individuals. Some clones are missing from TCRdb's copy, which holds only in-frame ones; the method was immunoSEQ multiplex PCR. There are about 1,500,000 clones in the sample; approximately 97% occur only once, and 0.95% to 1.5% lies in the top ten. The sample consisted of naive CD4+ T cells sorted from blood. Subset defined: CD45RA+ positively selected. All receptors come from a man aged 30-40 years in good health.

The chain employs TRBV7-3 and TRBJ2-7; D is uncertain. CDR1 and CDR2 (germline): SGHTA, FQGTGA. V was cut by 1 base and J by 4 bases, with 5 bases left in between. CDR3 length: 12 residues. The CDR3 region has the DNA TGTGCCAGCAGCTTAAATGGGTACGAGCAGTACTTC. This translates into CASSLNGYEQYF.

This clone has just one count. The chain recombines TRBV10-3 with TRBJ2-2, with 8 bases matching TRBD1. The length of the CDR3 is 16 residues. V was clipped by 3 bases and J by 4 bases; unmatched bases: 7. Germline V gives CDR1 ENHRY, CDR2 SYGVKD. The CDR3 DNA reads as TGTGCCATCAGTGACAGGGGGCGAAGTGGCACCGGGGAGCTGTTTTTT. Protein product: CAISDRGRSGTGELFF.

The CDR3, as DNA: TGTGCCAGCAGTTACAGAGGGGGCGAATGGGAGACCCAGTACTTC. It is translated as CASSYRGGEWETQYF. V gene TRBV6-6 combines with J gene TRBJ2-5; TRBD1 matches at 7 bases. The CDR3 covers 15 residues. V gave up 2 bases and J gave up 5 bases; unmatched junction bases: 8. Germline V gives CDR1 MNHNY, CDR2 SVGAGI (reference sequence).

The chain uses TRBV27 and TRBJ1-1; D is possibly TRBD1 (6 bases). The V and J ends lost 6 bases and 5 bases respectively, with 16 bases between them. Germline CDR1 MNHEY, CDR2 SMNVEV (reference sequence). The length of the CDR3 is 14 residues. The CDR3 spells CASRSTPGQTEAFF. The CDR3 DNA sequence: TGTGCCAGCAGATCCACCCCAGGACAGACTGAAGCTTTCTTT.

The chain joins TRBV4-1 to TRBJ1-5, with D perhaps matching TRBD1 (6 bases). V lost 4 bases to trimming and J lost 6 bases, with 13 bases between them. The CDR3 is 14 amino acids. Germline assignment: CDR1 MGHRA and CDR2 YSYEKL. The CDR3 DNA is TGCGCCAGCAGCCGAACAGGGTATGGTCAGCCCCAGCATTTT. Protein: CASSRTGYGQPQHF.

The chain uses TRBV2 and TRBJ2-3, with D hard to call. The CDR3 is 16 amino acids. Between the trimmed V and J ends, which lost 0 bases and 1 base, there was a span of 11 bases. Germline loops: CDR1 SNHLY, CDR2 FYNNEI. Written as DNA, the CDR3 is TGTGCCAGCAGTGAAGCCCCCTATAGGCGCACAGATACGCAGTATTTT. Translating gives CASSEAPYRRTDTQYF.

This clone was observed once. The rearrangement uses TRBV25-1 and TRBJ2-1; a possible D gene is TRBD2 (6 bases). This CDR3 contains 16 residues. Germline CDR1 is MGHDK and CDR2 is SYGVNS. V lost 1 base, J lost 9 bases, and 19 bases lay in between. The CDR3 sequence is CASSEFRGPTGGEQFF. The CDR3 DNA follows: TGTGCCAGCAGTGAATTTCGCGGCCCCACCGGGGGTGAGCAGTTCTTC.

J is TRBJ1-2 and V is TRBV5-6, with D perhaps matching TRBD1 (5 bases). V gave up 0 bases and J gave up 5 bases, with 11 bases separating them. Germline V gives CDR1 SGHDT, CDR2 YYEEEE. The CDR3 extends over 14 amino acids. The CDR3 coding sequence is TGTGCCAGCAGCTTGGACACAGGAGGATATGGCTACACCTTC. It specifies CASSLDTGGYGYTF.

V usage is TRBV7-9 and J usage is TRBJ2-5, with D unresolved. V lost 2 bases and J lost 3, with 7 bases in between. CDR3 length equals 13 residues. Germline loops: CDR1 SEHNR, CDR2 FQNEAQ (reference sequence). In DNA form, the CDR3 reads TGTGCCAGCAGCTTACTCCGGAAAGAGACCCAGTACTTC. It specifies CASSLLRKETQYF.

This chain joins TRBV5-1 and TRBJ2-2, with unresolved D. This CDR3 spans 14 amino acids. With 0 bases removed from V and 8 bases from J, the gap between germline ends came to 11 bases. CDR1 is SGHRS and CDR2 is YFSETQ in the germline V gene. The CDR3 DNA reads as TGCGCCAGCAGCTTGGCCCTGATTGAGGGGGAGCTGTTTTTT. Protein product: CASSLALIEGELFF.